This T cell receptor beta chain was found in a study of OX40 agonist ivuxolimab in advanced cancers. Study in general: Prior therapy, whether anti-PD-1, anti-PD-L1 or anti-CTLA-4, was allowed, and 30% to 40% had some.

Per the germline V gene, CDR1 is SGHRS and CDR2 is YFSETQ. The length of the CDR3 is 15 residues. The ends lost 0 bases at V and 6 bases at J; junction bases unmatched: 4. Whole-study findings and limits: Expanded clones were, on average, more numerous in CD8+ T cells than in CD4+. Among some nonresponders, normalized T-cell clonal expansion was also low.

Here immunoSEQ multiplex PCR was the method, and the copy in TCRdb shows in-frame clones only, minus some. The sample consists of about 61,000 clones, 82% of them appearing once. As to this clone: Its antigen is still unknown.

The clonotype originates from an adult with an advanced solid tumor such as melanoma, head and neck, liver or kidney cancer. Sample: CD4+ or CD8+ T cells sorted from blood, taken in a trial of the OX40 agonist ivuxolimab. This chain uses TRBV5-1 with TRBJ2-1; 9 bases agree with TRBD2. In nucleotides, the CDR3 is TGCGCCAGCAGCTTGGCTCTAGCGGGGTCCAATGAGCAGTTCTTC. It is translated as CASSLALAGSNEQFF.